The next 26 T cell receptor beta chains were all read from a single sample in a study of lymphopenia after photon versus proton radiotherapy. This table comes from immunoSEQ multiplex PCR, and its TCRdb copy is limited to in-frame clones, with some not included. Seen here are tens of thousands of clones, about 90% observed once, and the top ten hold 12% to 15%. The source material was peripheral blood, sampled from a patient treated with photon-based radiotherapy. These receptors were collected from a man aged 55-75 years with cholangiocarcinoma.

The V call is TRBV19, the J call TRBJ2-7; possibly TRBD1 for D (6 bases). The length of the CDR3 is 15 residues. Germline V CDR1 and CDR2: LNHDA, SQIVND (reference sequence). The V gene lost 3 bases and the J gene lost 5 bases, with 17 bases spanning the gap. As DNA, the CDR3 is TGTGCCAGTAGTATGAACAGGGAGACTCGGCACGAGCAGTACTTC. Translation: CASSMNRETRHEQYF.

This sequence joins TRBV23-1 and TRBJ1-1; D not resolved. TRBV23-1 is designated an ORF whose function remains uncertain. This CDR3 is 15 amino acids long. Trimming cost V 6 bases and J 11 bases, with 25 bases left between them. CDR3 residues: CASSRFRVDPKSAFF. DNA for the CDR3: TGCGCCAGCAGCCGCTTCCGCGTTGACCCGAAGTCGGCTTTCTTT.

The V gene is TRBV15, the J gene TRBJ1-2; D is uncertain. V shed 2 bases and J shed 4 bases, with 5 bases lying between them. The CDR3 extends over 12 amino acids. CDR1 and CDR2 (germline): LNHNV, YYDKDF (reference sequence). CDR3 in amino acids: CATSRMGYGYTF. CDR3 DNA sequence: TGTGCCACCAGCAGAATGGGCTATGGCTACACCTTC.

The chain has TRBV7-3 and TRBJ2-6, with D unresolved. Trimming removed 5 bases from V and 4 bases from J, with 6 bases in between. This CDR3 comprises 13 residues. CDR1 and CDR2 (germline): SGHTA, FQGTGA. The CDR3 sequence is CASSPPGANVLTF. Written as DNA, the CDR3 is TGTGCCAGCAGCCCGCCCGGGGCCAACGTCCTGACTTTC.

V is TRBV10-3 and J is TRBJ2-7; D remains ambiguous. The V gene lost 0 bases and the J gene lost 3 bases, with 6 bases spanning the gap. CDR1 and CDR2 from the germline V gene are ENHRY and SYGVKD. This CDR3 spans 13 amino acids. The CDR3 bases are TGTGCCATCAGTGAGTCGTTAGGCTACGAGCAGTACTTC. Translation: CAISESLGYEQYF.

This sequence joins TRBV28 and TRBJ2-1; possible D gene TRBD2, 5 bases. The CDR3 sequence is 17 residues long. Germline V lookup: CDR1 MDHEN, CDR2 SYDVKM. V dropped 2 bases and J dropped 6 bases, with 20 bases sitting between them. Here the CDR3 DNA reads TGTGCCAGCAGTTTACTAATCGGGCGGGCCGATGGCAATGAGCAGTTCTTC. Protein: CASSLLIGRADGNEQFF.

This chain's CDR3 is CASSLTSWNTGELFF. CDR3 in DNA: TGCGCCAGCAGCCTGACTAGCTGGAACACCGGGGAGCTGTTTTTT. V usage is TRBV5-1 and J usage is TRBJ2-2; 7 positions agree with TRBD2. Losses at the gene ends were 4 bases for V and 1 base for J; bases not matched to a gene: 4. Per germline, CDR1 SGHRS and CDR2 YFSETQ. The CDR3 contains 15 residues.

V usage is TRBV7-8 and J usage is TRBJ2-2; 12 nucleotides agree with TRBD2. The ends lost 4 bases at V and 4 bases at J; junction bases unmatched: 10. Germline V gene sequence: CDR1 SGHVS, CDR2 FQNEAQ. The CDR3 length is 18 residues. CDR3 loop: CASSSYRLAGAGTGELFF. In nucleotides, the CDR3 is TGTGCCAGCAGCTCCTACAGACTAGCGGGGGCGGGCACCGGGGAGCTGTTTTTT.

The chain carries TRBV5-8 and TRBJ1-5; 9 positions agree with TRBD1. This CDR3 is built from 12 residues. The J segment lost 15 bases and the V segment lost 3 bases, leaving 7 bases of the junction unmatched. The germline CDR1 and CDR2 sequences are SGHTS and YDEGEE. CDR3 in DNA: TGTGCCAGCAGCTCCCGGGACAGGGTCCGGCATTTT. It yields the protein CASSSRDRVRHF. Full variable domain (missing parts from reference TRBV5-8 and TRBJ1-5): EAGVTQSPTHLIKTRGQQATLRCSPISGHTSVYWYQQALGLGLQFLLWYDEGEERNRGNFPPRFSGRQFPNYSSELNVNALELEDSALYLCASSSRDRVRHFGDGTRLSIL.

J is TRBJ2-7 and V is TRBV11-2, with D perhaps TRBD1 (6 bases). Germline CDR1 and CDR2: SGHAT and FQNNGV. The V and J ends lost 6 bases and 2 bases respectively, with 20 bases between them. The CDR3 is 16 residues long. The CDR3 nucleotides are TGTGCCAGCAGGCCTCTGGGTCAGGGGTACCCCTACGAGCAGTACTTC. Its translation is CASRPLGQGYPYEQYF. Using reference TRBV11-2 and TRBJ2-7 for the parts outside the CDR3, the full variable domain is EAGVAQSPRYKIIEKRQSVAFWCNPISGHATLYWYQQILGQGPKLLIQFQNNGVVDDSQLPKDRFSAERLKGVDSTLKIQPAKLEDSAVYLCASRPLGQGYPYEQYFGPGTRLTVT.

The rearrangement links TRBV6-4 to TRBJ1-1, with D possibly matching TRBD1 (5 bases). The CDR3 spans 14 residues. Germline CDR1 is MRHNA and CDR2 is SNTAGT. Trimming removed 8 bases at V and 1 base at J, with 14 bases between. As DNA, the CDR3 is TGTGCCAGCTCACAGGCGCCCGGGAACACTGAAGCTTTCTTT. It encodes CASSQAPGNTEAFF.

This sequence joins TRBV10-3 and TRBJ2-5, with D hard to call. Trimming shortened V by 2 bases and J by 1 base, and 5 bases separated the two germline ends. The CDR3 sequence is 13 residues long. In germline, CDR1 is ENHRY, CDR2 SYGVKD. The CDR3 protein is CAISEGFQETQYF. In nucleotides, the CDR3 is TGTGCCATCAGTGAGGGCTTCCAAGAGACCCAGTACTTC.

This chain uses TRBV6-1 with TRBJ2-7; no clear D gene. Germline loops: CDR1 MNHNS, CDR2 SASEGT. V shed 10 bases and J shed 2 bases, with 9 bases lying between them. CDR3 length equals 11 residues. CDR3 sequence: CATTSTYEQYF. The CDR3 coding sequence is TGTGCCACGACCAGCACCTACGAGCAGTACTTC.

J is TRBJ2-3 and V is TRBV6-1; 10 nucleotides agree with TRBD2. This CDR3 contains 18 residues. CDR1 and CDR2 from the germline V gene are MNHNS and SASEGT. The V segment lost 3 bases and the J segment 2 bases; nucleotides outside the gene matches: 11. The CDR3 is CASSELAGGSPTTDTQYF. The CDR3 bases are TGTGCCAGCAGTGAGTTAGCGGGGGGCTCCCCAACCACAGATACGCAGTATTTT.

The chain uses TRBV19 and TRBJ2-2; a possible D gene is TRBD1 (5 bases). Trimming took 3 bases from V and 7 from J, leaving 15 bases between them. The germline V gene encodes CDR1 LNHDA and CDR2 SQIVND (reference sequence). The CDR3 contains 15 residues. CDR3: CASSIGMGRGGELFF. Written as DNA, the CDR3 is TGTGCCAGTAGTATTGGCATGGGGCGCGGCGGGGAGCTGTTTTTT.

This sequence joins TRBV28 and TRBJ2-7, with TRBD1 matching 11 bases. The trim removed 10 bases at V and 5 bases at J, leaving 7 bases unmatched. This CDR3 spans 13 amino acids. The germline V gene has CDR1 MDHEN and CDR2 SYDVKM. CDR3 nucleotides: TGTGCCACCAGGACAGGGGGCGTAGACGAGCAGTACTTC. As protein: CATRTGGVDEQYF.

This clone showed up just once. The chain couples TRBV28 to TRBJ2-1; D uncertain. V was pared by 6 bases and J by 0 bases, with 9 bases between. CDR1 and CDR2 (germline): MDHEN, SYDVKM. The CDR3 covers 14 residues. CDR3 in DNA: TGTGCCAGCAGCCCGATTAGCTCCTACAATGAGCAGTTCTTC. This translates into CASSPISSYNEQFF.

The gene calls are TRBV6-5 and TRBJ2-4; 7 bases are a match to TRBD2. This CDR3 is built from 15 residues. Germline-derived CDR1 and CDR2 are MNHEY and SVGAGI. Trimming took 0 bases from V and 7 from J; bases not matched to a gene: 6. CDR3 sequence (DNA): TGTGCCAGCAGTTACTCTCTGACCGGGGGGAACATTCAGTACTTC. It specifies CASSYSLTGGNIQYF.

The gene calls are TRBV19 and TRBJ2-1, with 10 bases lining up with TRBD2. Unmatched junction bases numbered 7, after V lost 5 bases and J lost 6 bases. The CDR3 runs to 15 residues. Germline-derived CDR1 and CDR2 are LNHDA and SQIVND (reference sequence). The CDR3 sequence is CASSPLAGVGNEQFF. Here the CDR3 DNA reads TGTGCCAGTAGTCCCCTAGCGGGAGTGGGCAATGAGCAGTTCTTC. The full variable domain, rest sourced from reference TRBV19 and TRBJ2-1, is DGGITQSPKYLFRKEGQNVTLSCEQNLNHDAMYWYRQDPGQGLRLIYYSQIVNDFQKGDIAEGYSVSREKKESFPLTVTSAQKNPTAFYLCASSPLAGVGNEQFFGPGTRLTVL.

The chain joins TRBV7-9 to TRBJ2-2; 8 positions match TRBD1. Germline lookup yields CDR1 SEHNR and CDR2 FQNEAQ (reference sequence). The CDR3 runs to 13 residues. J was trimmed by 6 bases and V by 4 bases; bases with no gene match: 1. As DNA, the CDR3 is TGTGCCAGCAGCTGGGGACAGGCCGGGGAGCTGTTTTTT. Protein: CASSWGQAGELFF.

This rearrangement joins TRBV28 to TRBJ1-6; possible D gene TRBD1, 6 bases. This CDR3 comprises 15 residues. Germline assignment: CDR1 MDHEN and CDR2 SYDVKM. V gave up 6 bases and J gave up 9 bases, with 18 bases separating them. In DNA form, the CDR3 reads TGTGCCAGCAGCCCGGGCACAAGGGGGGGTTCACCCCTCCACTTT. This encodes CASSPGTRGGSPLHF. Complete variable domain (other parts from reference TRBV28 and TRBJ1-6): DVKVTQSSRYLVKRTGEKVFLECVQDMDHENMFWYRQDPGLGLRLIYFSYDVKMKEKGDIPEGYSVSREKKERFSLILESASTNQTSMYLCASSPGTRGGSPLHFGNGTRLTVT.

The chain recombines TRBV27 with TRBJ1-4; possible D gene TRBD1, 5 bases. V dropped 7 bases and J dropped 4 bases, with 13 bases sitting between them. This CDR3 contains 14 residues. CDR1 is MNHEY and CDR2 is SMNVEV in the germline V gene (reference sequence). The CDR3 protein is CASTLPDSNEKLFF. In nucleotides, the CDR3 is TGTGCCAGCACCCTACCCGACAGTAATGAAAAACTGTTTTTT.

V and J are TRBV10-2 and TRBJ2-3, with D maybe TRBD1 (6 bases). Germline V gene sequence: CDR1 WSHSY, CDR2 SAAADI. The CDR3 contains 12 residues. V shed 6 bases and J shed 5 bases, with 9 bases lying between them. CDR3 DNA sequence: TGCGCCAGCAGCATACAGGGAGATACGCAGTATTTT. It is translated as CASSIQGDTQYF.

The chain couples TRBV7-2 to TRBJ2-1; no clear D gene. The germline CDR1 and CDR2 sequences are SGHTA and FQGNSA. Trimming took off 5 bases at V and 0 bases at J, with 5 bases between the two ends. The CDR3 is 13 residues long. In DNA form, the CDR3 reads TGTGCCAGCAGCGCAGGCTCCTACAATGAGCAGTTCTTC. This codes for CASSAGSYNEQFF. Filled out from reference TRBV7-2 and TRBJ2-1, the complete variable domain reads GAGVSQSPSNKVTEKGKDVELRCDPISGHTALYWYRQSLGQGLEFLIYFQGNSAPDKSGLPSDRFSAERTGGSVSTLTIQRTQQEDSAVYLCASSAGSYNEQFFGPGTRLTVL.

V and J are TRBV5-6 and TRBJ2-3, with TRBD2 matching over 16 bases. The CDR3 is 16 residues long. Germline V CDR1 and CDR2: SGHDT, YYEEEE. After removal of 4 bases from V and 7 bases from J, the junction contained 6 bases not matched to a gene. The CDR3 region is CASSGTSGGASNTQYF. As DNA, the CDR3 is TGTGCCAGCAGCGGGACTAGCGGGGGGGCCTCGAATACGCAGTATTTT.

V is TRBV15 and J is TRBJ1-2; D unresolved. Germline V lookup: CDR1 LNHNV, CDR2 YYDKDF (reference sequence). V lost 1 base and J lost 9, with 9 bases in between. This CDR3 is 12 amino acids long. The CDR3 DNA reads TGTGCCACCAGCAGAGGTTCAACTAGCTACACCTTC. Protein sequence: CATSRGSTSYTF.